These T cell receptor beta chains were read from a single sample in a study of blood T cell repertoires in COVID-19. Libraries were prepared by immunoSEQ multiplex PCR; TCRdb keeps only in-frame clonotypes and omits some of them. This table holds more than 65,000 clones, approximately 79% found once. The sequenced sample was peripheral blood. These receptors all come from a woman aged 45-65 years with acute or convalescent COVID-19. Each CDR3 is given with its conserved first and last residue. D genes are given only for firm matches. Some rows mark clone size as missing; the rest say once, few, many or name a class of expanded clone.

d_call: TRBD1; clone_size: -; v_call: TRBV6-1; j_call: TRBJ2-7; cdr3_length: 14; cdr3_nt: TGTGCCAGCAGTGACAGGGGGCCGGCCTACGAGCAGTACTTC; cdr3_aa: CASSDRGPAYEQYF
d_call: -; clone_size: -; v_call: TRBV10-3; j_call: TRBJ2-2; cdr3_length: 17; cdr3_nt: TGTGCCATCAGTGAGTCACAGGGGAGGCCGAACACCGGGGAGCTGTTTTTT; cdr3_aa: CAISESQGRPNTGELFF
d_call: -; clone_size: -; v_call: TRBV18; j_call: TRBJ1-2; cdr3_length: 13; cdr3_nt: TGTGCCAGCTCACCCCGACAAGCCGATGGCTACACCTTC; cdr3_aa: CASSPRQADGYTF
d_call: -; clone_size: few; v_call: TRBV18; j_call: TRBJ1-1; cdr3_length: 14; cdr3_nt: TGTGCCAGCTCAATCCAGCGGGGGAACACTGAAGCTTTCTTT; cdr3_aa: CASSIQRGNTEAFF
d_call: -; clone_size: -; v_call: TRBV19; j_call: TRBJ2-5; cdr3_length: 12; cdr3_nt: TGTGCCAGTAGCGGAGGGAAGGAGACCCAGTACTTC; cdr3_aa: CASSGGKETQYF
d_call: TRBD2; clone_size: -; v_call: TRBV29-1; j_call: TRBJ2-3; cdr3_length: 13; cdr3_nt: TGCAGCGTTGTGAGCGGGGGGGCCGATACGCAGTATTTT; cdr3_aa: CSVVSGGADTQYF
d_call: -; clone_size: -; v_call: TRBV4-3; j_call: TRBJ2-2; cdr3_length: 12; cdr3_nt: TGCGCCAGCGGACTAACCACCGGGGAGCTGTTTTTT; cdr3_aa: CASGLTTGELFF
d_call: -; clone_size: -; v_call: TRBV6-5; j_call: TRBJ2-6; cdr3_length: 15; cdr3_nt: TGTGCCAGCAATCTAGACAGCTCTGGGGCCAACGTCCTGACTTTC; cdr3_aa: CASNLDSSGANVLTF
d_call: -; clone_size: -; v_call: TRBV6-2/TRBV6-3; j_call: TRBJ2-7; cdr3_length: 16; cdr3_nt: TGTGCCAGCAGTTTTCTCCCGTCTAGCCAGAAGTACGAGCAGTACTTC; cdr3_aa: CASSFLPSSQKYEQYF
d_call: TRBD1; clone_size: -; v_call: TRBV18; j_call: TRBJ1-6; cdr3_length: 15; cdr3_nt: TGTGCCAGCTCACCTGGGGACAGGATAAATTCACCCCTCCACTTT; cdr3_aa: CASSPGDRINSPLHF
d_call: -; clone_size: -; v_call: TRBV2; j_call: TRBJ1-2; cdr3_length: 12; cdr3_nt: TGTGCCAGCAGTTACTATAGCAATGGCTACACCTTC; cdr3_aa: CASSYYSNGYTF
d_call: -; clone_size: -; v_call: TRBV28; j_call: TRBJ2-3; cdr3_length: 13; cdr3_nt: TGTGCCAGCAGTTTTTCCTACAGAGATACGCAGTATTTT; cdr3_aa: CASSFSYRDTQYF
d_call: TRBD1; clone_size: -; v_call: TRBV5-1; j_call: TRBJ1-2; cdr3_length: 15; cdr3_nt: TGCGCCAGCAGCTTGTCCGAAGGGGGCGCCTCCGGCTACACCTTC; cdr3_aa: CASSLSEGGASGYTF
d_call: -; clone_size: -; v_call: TRBV5-6; j_call: TRBJ1-4; cdr3_length: 12; cdr3_nt: TGTGCCAGCAGCTGGCTTAATGAAAAACTGTTTTTT; cdr3_aa: CASSWLNEKLFF
d_call: TRBD1; clone_size: -; v_call: TRBV5-1; j_call: TRBJ1-2; cdr3_length: 13; cdr3_nt: TGCGCCAGCAGTCCGGGACAGGGGTATGGCTACACCTTC; cdr3_aa: CASSPGQGYGYTF
d_call: -; clone_size: -; v_call: TRBV18; j_call: TRBJ2-3; cdr3_length: 16; cdr3_nt: TGTGCCAGCTCACCACCGCGCGGGGCTAGCACAGATACGCAGTATTTT; cdr3_aa: CASSPPRGASTDTQYF
d_call: TRBD1; clone_size: few; v_call: TRBV5-1; j_call: TRBJ1-2; cdr3_length: 12; cdr3_nt: TGCGCCAGCAGCTCAAACAGGGGGGGCTACACCTTC; cdr3_aa: CASSSNRGGYTF
d_call: -; clone_size: -; v_call: TRBV7-9; j_call: TRBJ2-1; cdr3_length: 15; cdr3_nt: TGTGCCAGCAGCCGCACCCGCGGGCCTTACAATGAGCAGTTCTTC; cdr3_aa: CASSRTRGPYNEQFF
d_call: -; clone_size: -; v_call: TRBV7-9; j_call: TRBJ2-7; cdr3_length: 14; cdr3_nt: TGTGCCAGCAGCCTGGGGGGGGCATCCTACGAGCAGTACTTC; cdr3_aa: CASSLGGASYEQYF
d_call: -; clone_size: -; v_call: TRBV7-2; j_call: TRBJ1-4; cdr3_length: 15; cdr3_nt: TGTGCCAGCAGCTGGAAGGGGTCGACTAATGAAAAACTGTTTTTT; cdr3_aa: CASSWKGSTNEKLFF
d_call: -; clone_size: -; v_call: TRBV6-5; j_call: TRBJ2-7; cdr3_length: 11; cdr3_nt: TGTGCCAGCGGCAGGGGATACGAGCAGTACTTC; cdr3_aa: CASGRGYEQYF
d_call: TRBD2; clone_size: -; v_call: TRBV5-1; j_call: TRBJ2-1; cdr3_length: 15; cdr3_nt: TGCGCCAGCAGCTTGGCCGGGCTAGCGGACAATGAGCAGTTCTTC; cdr3_aa: CASSLAGLADNEQFF
d_call: TRBD1; clone_size: -; v_call: TRBV7-9; j_call: TRBJ1-1; cdr3_length: 15; cdr3_nt: TGTGCCAGCAGCTTAACCGGGACAGGGGACACTGAAGCTTTCTTT; cdr3_aa: CASSLTGTGDTEAFF
d_call: TRBD1; clone_size: -; v_call: TRBV28; j_call: TRBJ2-1; cdr3_length: 18; cdr3_nt: TGTGCCAGCAGTTCCCTTGGGAACCGACAGGGGTGGGACAATGAGCAGTTCTTC; cdr3_aa: CASSSLGNRQGWDNEQFF
d_call: TRBD1; clone_size: once; v_call: TRBV19; j_call: TRBJ1-5; cdr3_length: 17; cdr3_nt: TGTGCCAGTACCCCACAGGGGGGTTTAAGTAGCAATCAGCCCCAGCATTTT; cdr3_aa: CASTPQGGLSSNQPQHF
d_call: -; clone_size: -; v_call: TRBV3-1/TRBV3-2; j_call: TRBJ2-5; cdr3_length: 14; cdr3_nt: TGTGCCAGCAGCCAAGGGGGACTCCGAATAGCCCAGTACTTC; cdr3_aa: CASSQGGLRIAQYF
d_call: -; clone_size: -; v_call: TRBV7-2; j_call: TRBJ1-5; cdr3_length: 15; cdr3_nt: TGTGCCAGCAGCTTAGTCCTTTATAGCAATCAGCCCCAGCATTTT; cdr3_aa: CASSLVLYSNQPQHF
d_call: -; clone_size: -; v_call: TRBV9; j_call: TRBJ2-2; cdr3_length: 15; cdr3_nt: TGTGCCAGCAGCGGCAGGGGCCCTAACACCGGGGAGCTGTTTTTT; cdr3_aa: CASSGRGPNTGELFF
d_call: TRBD2; clone_size: -; v_call: TRBV27; j_call: TRBJ2-3; cdr3_length: 14; cdr3_nt: TGTGCCAGCGGCGCTAGCGGGAGCACAGATACGCAGTATTTT; cdr3_aa: CASGASGSTDTQYF
d_call: TRBD1; clone_size: -; v_call: TRBV2; j_call: TRBJ2-7; cdr3_length: 14; cdr3_nt: TGTGCCAGCAGAGTGGACAGGATGTCCTACGAGCAGTACTTC; cdr3_aa: CASRVDRMSYEQYF
d_call: -; clone_size: -; v_call: TRBV2; j_call: TRBJ1-5; cdr3_length: 13; cdr3_nt: TGTGCCAGCAGTCCTAATAGCAATCAGCCCCAGCATTTT; cdr3_aa: CASSPNSNQPQHF
d_call: -; clone_size: -; v_call: TRBV2; j_call: TRBJ2-3; cdr3_length: 14; cdr3_nt: TGTGCCAGCAGTGAGCTGCGGGGCCGAGATACGCAGTATTTT; cdr3_aa: CASSELRGRDTQYF
d_call: TRBD1; clone_size: -; v_call: TRBV4-1; j_call: TRBJ1-1; cdr3_length: 16; cdr3_nt: TGCGCCAGCAGCCAAGCACAGGGACAGGGCCCCCCCGAAGCTTTCTTT; cdr3_aa: CASSQAQGQGPPEAFF
d_call: -; clone_size: -; v_call: TRBV29-1; j_call: TRBJ1-4; cdr3_length: 12; cdr3_nt: TGCAGCGGCCAGGCAACTAATGAAAAACTGTTTTTT; cdr3_aa: CSGQATNEKLFF
d_call: -; clone_size: once; v_call: TRBV7-9; j_call: TRBJ2-7; cdr3_length: 12; cdr3_nt: TGTGCCAGCAGCTTCATAGCTGCTGAGCAGTACTTC; cdr3_aa: CASSFIAAEQYF
d_call: TRBD1; clone_size: -; v_call: TRBV6-5; j_call: TRBJ1-2; cdr3_length: 14; cdr3_nt: TGTGCCAGCAGCCTACAGGGGGGGTACTATGGCTACACCTTC; cdr3_aa: CASSLQGGYYGYTF
d_call: -; clone_size: -; v_call: TRBV3-1/TRBV3-2; j_call: TRBJ1-1; cdr3_length: 15; cdr3_nt: TGTGCCAGCAGCCAAGATTTGGGCAGCTACACTGAAGCTTTCTTT; cdr3_aa: CASSQDLGSYTEAFF
d_call: TRBD2; clone_size: -; v_call: TRBV24-1; j_call: TRBJ2-5; cdr3_length: 18; cdr3_nt: TGTGCCACCAGTGATTCGGGACCTGAACTAGCGGGAAGAGAGACCCAGTACTTC; cdr3_aa: CATSDSGPELAGRETQYF
d_call: -; clone_size: -; v_call: TRBV4-2; j_call: TRBJ1-5; cdr3_length: 14; cdr3_nt: TGTGCCAGCAGCCAAGATCCCGGTGGTCAGCCCCAGCATTTT; cdr3_aa: CASSQDPGGQPQHF